This is a list of T cell receptor beta chains from one sample in a study of shared clonotypes between healthy human individuals. Here immunoSEQ multiplex PCR was the method, and the copy in TCRdb shows in-frame clones only, minus some. This table has around 2.1 million clones, about 93% appearing once. The sample taken for sequencing was naive CD8+ T cells from PBMCs. The receptors were sampled from a man aged 18 to 35 in good health. Some clones in this sample may be carry-over from other donors' samples. The CDR3 runs from the conserved cysteine through the conserved F or W. Fields, in order: J gene, D gene, V gene, clone size, CDR3 DNA, CDR3 protein. A D gene is named only where the DNA matches it firmly. The size field is filled for only some rows; it gives once, few, many or a size class.

>TRBJ2-1|NA|TRBV4-2|NA
TGTGCCAGCAGCCAAGAACCGTTCGGATCCCCCCTGAATGAGCAGTTCTTC
CASSQEPFGSPLNEQFF
>TRBJ1-3|TRBD1|TRBV9|NA
TGTGCCAGCAGCTCGACAGGGTTCTCTGGAAACACCATATATTTT
CASSSTGFSGNTIYF
>TRBJ2-7|NA|TRBV2|NA
TGTGCCAGCAGTGACAACACCTCCTACGAGCAGTACTTC
CASSDNTSYEQYF
>TRBJ1-5|NA|TRBV27|few
TGTGCCAGCAGCCCATTCGGGGCGCATCAGCCCCAGCATTTT
CASSPFGAHQPQHF
>TRBJ2-1|NA|TRBV12-5|NA
TGTGCTAGTGGTTTAGGCAGCTCCTACAATGAGCAGTTCTTC
CASGLGSSYNEQFF
>TRBJ2-3|NA|TRBV4-1|NA
TGCGCCAGCAGCCAAGGGACTAACACAGATACGCAGTATTTT
CASSQGTNTDTQYF
>TRBJ2-5|TRBD1|TRBV7-3|NA
TGTGCCAGCAGCTTAGGGACAGGATACCAAGAGACCCAGTACTTC
CASSLGTGYQETQYF
>TRBJ2-7|TRBD1|TRBV19|NA
TGTGCCAGTAGTATCCGAACCAGACAGGGGAGTCAATCCTACGAGCAGTACTTC
CASSIRTRQGSQSYEQYF
>TRBJ2-2|NA|TRBV16|once
TGTGCCAGCAGCCAATCCCCATCGGCGGGGTTTGGCACCGGGGAGCTGTTTTTT
CASSQSPSAGFGTGELFF
>TRBJ2-7|NA|TRBV27|NA
TGTGCCAGCAGTTTATCTGCCGGGGTCGCCTACGAGCAGTACTTC
CASSLSAGVAYEQYF
>TRBJ2-1|TRBD2|TRBV19|NA
TGTGCCAGTAATCCTCTAGCGGGAGGGCATGAGCAGTTCTTC
CASNPLAGGHEQFF
>TRBJ2-7|NA|TRBV6-6|NA
TGTGCCAGCACGACGGGGAACGAGCAGTACTTC
CASTTGNEQYF
>TRBJ1-1|NA|TRBV10-3|few
TGTGCCATCAGTGAAAGCGGCAGGGGCTTGAACACTGAAGCTTTCTTT
CAISESGRGLNTEAFF
>TRBJ2-1|NA|TRBV11-2|NA
TGTGCCAGCAGCTTGCAGGGAGTCTTGGACGTCCCTGAGCAGTTCTTC
CASSLQGVLDVPEQFF
>TRBJ1-5|NA|TRBV19|NA
TGTGCCAGTACCCCCTCGGGTAGCAATCAGCCCCAGCATTTT
CASTPSGSNQPQHF
>TRBJ2-2|NA|TRBV27|NA
TGTGCCAGCAGTGGAGGACAGCCCGGGGAGCTGTTTTTT
CASSGGQPGELFF
>TRBJ1-2|TRBD1|TRBV6-1|NA
TGTGCCAGCAGGGCGACAGGGAACTATGGCTACACCTTC
CASRATGNYGYTF
>TRBJ2-3|NA|TRBV27|NA
TGTGCCAGCAGGACCCTAGCGCTCACAGATACGCAGTATTTT
CASRTLALTDTQYF
>TRBJ2-2|TRBD2|TRBV28|NA
TGTGCCAGCAGTTTCCTCGGGACTAGCGGAGCAAACACCGGGGAGCTGTTTTTT
CASSFLGTSGANTGELFF
>TRBJ2-7|TRBD1|TRBV7-8|NA
TGTGCCAGCAGCCCAGGGACAGGGGCACGGGAGCAGTACTTC
CASSPGTGAREQYF
>TRBJ1-5|NA|TRBV27|NA
TGTGCCAGCTCAAACGGGAGGACTCAGCCCCAGCATTTT
CASSNGRTQPQHF
>TRBJ2-2|NA|TRBV27|NA
TGTGCCAGCAGTTCTGGGACAAACACCGGGGAGCTGTTTTTT
CASSSGTNTGELFF
>TRBJ2-7|TRBD2|TRBV27|NA
TGTGCCAGCAGCCTCCGGGGGGGACTCCTCTACGAGCAGTACTTC
CASSLRGGLLYEQYF
>TRBJ2-3|NA|TRBV7-9|NA
TGTGCCAGCAGCTTAGGCCTGACCCCAGATACGCAGTATTTT
CASSLGLTPDTQYF
>TRBJ2-2|TRBD1|TRBV11-2|NA
TGTGCCAGCAGCGAGCGGACAGGGAACACCGGGGAGCTGTTTTTT
CASSERTGNTGELFF
>TRBJ2-7|NA|TRBV7-3|NA
TGTGCCAGCAGCTTAACGGGGCTAGGATCCTACGAGCAGTACTTC
CASSLTGLGSYEQYF
>TRBJ1-1|NA|TRBV9|NA
TGTGCCAGCAGCGCTCTAACAGGGATGGGAACGCGCACTGAAGCTTTCTTT
CASSALTGMGTRTEAFF
>TRBJ1-4|NA|TRBV7-9|NA
TGTGCCAGCAGCTCCTCAGATAGGTCGGGGGTTGCAACTAATGAAAAACTGTTTTTT
CASSSSDRSGVATNEKLFF
>TRBJ1-2|NA|TRBV27|NA
TGTGCCAGCAGTTTCCGGGCCCCCCTCAACTATGGCTACACCTTC
CASSFRAPLNYGYTF